Included here is one T cell receptor (beta chain) sequence, with context. Profiled with immunoSEQ multiplex PCR; TCRdb holds only in-frame clones, not every one. Of some 99,000 clones in the sample, approximately 72% were seen once. V gave up 1 base and J gave up 2 bases, with 10 bases separating them. In germline, CDR1 is MDHEN, CDR2 SYDVKM. The CDR3 length is 15 residues. The entry originates in a study of blood T cell repertoires in COVID-19. The sample taken for sequencing was peripheral blood. The chain combines TRBV28 with TRBJ2-3, with D perhaps matching TRBD2 (6 bases). The source is a man between 65 and 80 years old with acute or convalescent COVID-19. Written as DNA, the CDR3 is TGTGCCAGCAGTTTATATGCGGGGTACACAGATACGCAGTATTTT. It translates to CASSLYAGYTDTQYF.